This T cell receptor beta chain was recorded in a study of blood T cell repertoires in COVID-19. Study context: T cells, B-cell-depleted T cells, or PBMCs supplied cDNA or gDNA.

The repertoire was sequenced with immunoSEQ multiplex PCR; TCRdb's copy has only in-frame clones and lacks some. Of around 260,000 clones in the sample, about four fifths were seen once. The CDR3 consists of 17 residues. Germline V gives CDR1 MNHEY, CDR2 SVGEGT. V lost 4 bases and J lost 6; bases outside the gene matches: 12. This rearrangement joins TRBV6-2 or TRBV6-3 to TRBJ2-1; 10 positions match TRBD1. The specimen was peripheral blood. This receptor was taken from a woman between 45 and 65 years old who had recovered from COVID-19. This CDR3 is CASSSLISTGGGNEQFF. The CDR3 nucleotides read TGTGCCAGCAGTTCCCTGATCTCGACAGGGGGCGGCAATGAGCAGTTCTTC.